This T cell receptor beta chain was identified in a study of OX40 agonist ivuxolimab in advanced cancers. Background for the entire study: Ivuxolimab was a fully human IgG2 agonistic monoclonal antibody targeting the costimulatory receptor OX40 (CD134). The point of sequencing TCRbeta in the periphery was to test whether ivuxolimab changed TCR sequence diversity and drove clonal T-cell expansion. The paper describes the monotherapy dose-escalation part (N ≈ 51 patients) of the phase I trial of ivuxolimab. Partial responses occurred in three dose-escalation patients, of whom one had hepatocellular carcinoma and two had cutaneous melanoma. Of the approximately 50 dose-escalation patients, hepatocellular carcinoma was present in 19, melanoma in about 15, renal cell carcinoma in 9 and head and neck cancer in 9. Prior anti-PD-1, anti-PD-L1 or anti-CTLA-4 therapy was permitted, and about 40% of dose-escalation patients had received checkpoint inhibitors. Intravenous ivuxolimab was administered to patients every 2 weeks at six dose levels: 0.01, 0.1, 0.3, 1.5, 3 and 10 mg/kg. In the dose-escalation cohort, more than 75% of patients were male, and the mean age was approximately 64 years, with a range of roughly 20 to 85.

Results and caveats for the whole study, not just this receptor: Which antigens the clonally expanded peripheral T cells were specific for was not determined. At doses from 0.1 to 3.0 mg/kg, clonal expansion was seen in both CD4+ and CD8+ blood T cells between baseline and week 6. Low levels of normalized T-cell clonal expansion were also seen in some nonresponding patients. On average, CD8+ T cells showed more expanded clones than CD4+ T cells after ivuxolimab. Partial responders in the 0.1-3.0 mg/kg groups had among the lowest normalized peripheral clonal expansion, especially among CD8+ T cells.

The germline V and J ends show losses of 3 bases and 4 bases respectively, and no gene match explains 7 bases of the junction. CDR1 and CDR2, looked up from the germline V gene (reference sequence), are LNHDA and SQIVND. The CDR3, from cysteine to phenylalanine, totals 16 residues. The DNA shown is the 48-base CDR3, in frame from base 1. For sequencing of the TCRbeta CDR3 region, genomic DNA was extracted from the sorted cells. TCRbeta CDR3 regions were sequenced using the immunoSEQ Assay. Not all clones reach the TCRdb copy of this immuneACCESS table, which keeps in-frame sequences only. Checked studies attribute under half of the gap to unresolved V genes and leave the rest unexplained. The sample includes 45,000 to 65,000 clones, with more than 70% observed a single time. The ten largest clones take up under 8% of the sample. Patients with a history of autoimmune disease or receiving systemic immunosuppression were excluded from the trial. Peripheral blood for TCR sequencing was drawn from every dose cohort at baseline, at cycle 4 day 1 and at cycle 7 day 1. Samples were obtained from an open-label, multicenter, first-in-human phase I dose-escalation trial of ivuxolimab. Adults with locally advanced or metastatic melanoma, renal cell carcinoma, hepatocellular carcinoma or head and neck squamous cell carcinoma were enrolled in the trial. Before TCR sequencing, CD4+ and CD8+ T cells were separately sorted from peripheral blood.

On this clone itself: It lacks a known antigen. The sample holds no much larger clone one base away, and base qualities are not on file.

This receptor chain uses TRBV19 and TRBJ1-3; TRBD1 matches 9 bases in the middle. Sequenced here: CD4+ or CD8+ T cells sorted from blood, sampled in a trial of the OX40 agonist ivuxolimab. This receptor was taken from an adult with an advanced solid tumor such as melanoma, head and neck, liver or kidney cancer. The bases read TGTGCCAGTAGTATCCGGTCGACAGGGGGAGGAAACACCATATATTTT. Protein translation: CASSIRSTGGGNTIYF. Extended through the reference TRBV19 and TRBJ1-3 proteins, this CDR3 yields the full variable domain: DGGITQSPKYLFRKEGQNVTLSCEQNLNHDAMYWYRQDPGQGLRLIYYSQIVNDFQKGDIAEGYSVSREKKESFPLTVTSAQKNPTAFYLCASSIRSTGGGNTIYFGEGSWLTVV.